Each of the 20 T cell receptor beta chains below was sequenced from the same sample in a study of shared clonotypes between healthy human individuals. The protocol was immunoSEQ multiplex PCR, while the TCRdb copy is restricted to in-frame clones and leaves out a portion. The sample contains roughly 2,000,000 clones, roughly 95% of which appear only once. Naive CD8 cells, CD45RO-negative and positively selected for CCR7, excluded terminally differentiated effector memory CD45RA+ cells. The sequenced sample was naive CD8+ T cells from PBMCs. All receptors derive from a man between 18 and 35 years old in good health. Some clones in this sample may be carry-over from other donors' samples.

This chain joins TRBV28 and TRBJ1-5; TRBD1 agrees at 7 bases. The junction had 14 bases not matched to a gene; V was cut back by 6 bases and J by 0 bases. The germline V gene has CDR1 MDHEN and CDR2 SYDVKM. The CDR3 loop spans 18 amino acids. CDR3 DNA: TGTGCCAGCAGGCGACAGGGATCCGAGAAGAATAGCAATCAGCCCCAGCATTTT. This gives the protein CASRRQGSEKNSNQPQHF. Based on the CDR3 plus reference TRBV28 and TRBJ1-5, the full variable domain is DVKVTQSSRYLVKRTGEKVFLECVQDMDHENMFWYRQDPGLGLRLIYFSYDVKMKEKGDIPEGYSVSREKKERFSLILESASTNQTSMYLCASRRQGSEKNSNQPQHFGDGTRLSIL.

In DNA, the CDR3 is TGTGCCAGCAGCGTATTTAGCGGGAGTGTGGGCGAGCAGTACTTC. The encoded protein is CASSVFSGSVGEQYF. The V call is TRBV9, the J call TRBJ2-7; 9 nucleotides agree with TRBD2. In germline, CDR1 is SGDLS, CDR2 YYNGEE. The CDR3 extends over 15 amino acids. V shed 1 base, J shed 6 bases, and the junction held 8 bases outside the gene matches.

The chain's CDR3 is CATQDLAGEQYF. In nucleotides, the CDR3 is TGTGCCACCCAAGACCTAGCGGGGGAGCAGTACTTC. V usage is TRBV7-9 and J usage is TRBJ2-7; 9 bases match TRBD2. Germline values: CDR1 SEHNR, CDR2 FQNEAQ (reference sequence). With 10 bases clipped from V and 7 bases from J, the junction kept 8 bases outside the gene matches. The CDR3 length is 12 residues.

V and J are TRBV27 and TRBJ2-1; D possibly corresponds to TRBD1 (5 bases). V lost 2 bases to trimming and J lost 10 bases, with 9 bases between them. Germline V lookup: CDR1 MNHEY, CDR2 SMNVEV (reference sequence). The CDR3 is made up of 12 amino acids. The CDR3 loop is CASSLPRQEQFF. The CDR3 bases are TGTGCCAGCAGTTTACCGAGACAGGAGCAGTTCTTC.

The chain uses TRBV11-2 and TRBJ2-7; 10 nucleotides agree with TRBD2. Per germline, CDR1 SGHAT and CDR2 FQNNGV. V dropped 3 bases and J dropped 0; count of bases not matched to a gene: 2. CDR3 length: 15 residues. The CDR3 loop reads CASSFSGGGSYEQYF. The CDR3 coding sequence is TGTGCCAGCAGCTTCAGCGGGGGGGGCTCCTACGAGCAGTACTTC.

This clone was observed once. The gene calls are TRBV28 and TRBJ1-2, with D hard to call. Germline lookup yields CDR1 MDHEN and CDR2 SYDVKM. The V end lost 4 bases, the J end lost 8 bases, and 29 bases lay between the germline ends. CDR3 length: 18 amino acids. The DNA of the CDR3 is TGTGCCAGCAGTTGGAGCAGATCGGCCGAGGGTCCGGATAAGGGCTACACCTTC. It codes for CASSWSRSAEGPDKGYTF.

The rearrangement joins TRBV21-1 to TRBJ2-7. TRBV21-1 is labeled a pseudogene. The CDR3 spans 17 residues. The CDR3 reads CASSKAFLVGGPYEQYF. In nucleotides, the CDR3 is TGTGCCAGCAGCAAAGCCTTTTTGGTGGGGGGCCCCTACGAGCAGTACTTC.

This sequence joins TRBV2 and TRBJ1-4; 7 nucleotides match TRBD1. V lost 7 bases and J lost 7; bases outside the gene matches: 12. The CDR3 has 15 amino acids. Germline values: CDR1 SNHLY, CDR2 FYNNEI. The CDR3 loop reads CASNPEGGAGEKLFF. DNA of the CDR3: TGTGCCAGCAACCCGGAAGGGGGCGCAGGTGAAAAACTGTTTTTT.

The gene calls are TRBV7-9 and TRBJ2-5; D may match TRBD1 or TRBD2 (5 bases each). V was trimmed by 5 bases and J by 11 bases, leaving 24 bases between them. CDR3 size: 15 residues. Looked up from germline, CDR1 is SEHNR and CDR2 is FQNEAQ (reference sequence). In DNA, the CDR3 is TGTGCCAGCAGCCCGTGGGGACCGATGCCTGGAGAGCAGTACTTC. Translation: CASSPWGPMPGEQYF.

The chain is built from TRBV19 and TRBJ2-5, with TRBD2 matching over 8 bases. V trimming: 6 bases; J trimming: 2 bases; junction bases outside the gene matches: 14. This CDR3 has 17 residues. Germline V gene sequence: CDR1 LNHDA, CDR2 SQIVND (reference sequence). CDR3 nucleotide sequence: TGTGCCAGTAGACCCGACCCCTATCGGGAGGGGCAAGAGACCCAGTACTTC. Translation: CASRPDPYREGQETQYF.

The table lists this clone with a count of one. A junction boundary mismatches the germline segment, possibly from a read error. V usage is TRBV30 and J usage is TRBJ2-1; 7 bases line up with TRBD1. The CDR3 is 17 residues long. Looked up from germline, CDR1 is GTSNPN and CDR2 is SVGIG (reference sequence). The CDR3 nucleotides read TGTGCCTGGAGTGTAAAGCGCCGGGACAGACTATACAGTGAGCAGTTCTTC. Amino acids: CAWSVKRRDRLYSEQFF.

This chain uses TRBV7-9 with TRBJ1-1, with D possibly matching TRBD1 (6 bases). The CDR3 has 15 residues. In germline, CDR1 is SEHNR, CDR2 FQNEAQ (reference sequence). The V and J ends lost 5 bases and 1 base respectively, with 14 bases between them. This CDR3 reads CASSVPGHPNTEAFF. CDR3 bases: TGTGCCAGCAGCGTTCCGGGACACCCGAACACTGAAGCTTTCTTT.

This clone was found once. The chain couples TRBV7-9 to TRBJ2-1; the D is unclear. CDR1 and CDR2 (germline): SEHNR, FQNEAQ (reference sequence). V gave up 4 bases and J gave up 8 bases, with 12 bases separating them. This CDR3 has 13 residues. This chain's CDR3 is CASSSLRGDEQFF. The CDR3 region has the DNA TGTGCCAGCAGCTCCCTCCGAGGCGATGAGCAGTTCTTC. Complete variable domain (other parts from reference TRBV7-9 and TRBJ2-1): DTGVSQNPRHKITKRGQNVTFRCDPISEHNRLYWYRQTLGQGPEFLTYFQNEAQLEKSRLLSDRFSAERPKGSFSTLEIQRTEQGDSAMYLCASSSLRGDEQFFGPGTRLTVL.

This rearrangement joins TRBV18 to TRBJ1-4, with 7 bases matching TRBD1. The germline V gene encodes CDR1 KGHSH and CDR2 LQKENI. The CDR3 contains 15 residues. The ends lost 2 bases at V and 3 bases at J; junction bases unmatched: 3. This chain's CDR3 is CASSPNRGANEKLFF. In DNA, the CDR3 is TGTGCCAGCTCACCAAACAGGGGTGCTAATGAAAAACTGTTTTTT.

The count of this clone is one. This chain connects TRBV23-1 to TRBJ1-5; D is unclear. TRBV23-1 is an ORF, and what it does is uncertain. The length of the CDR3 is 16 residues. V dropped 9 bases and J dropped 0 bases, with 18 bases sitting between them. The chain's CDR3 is CASSLGRPYSNQPQHF. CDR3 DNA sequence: TGCGCCAGTTCGTTGGGCAGACCGTATAGCAATCAGCCCCAGCATTTT.

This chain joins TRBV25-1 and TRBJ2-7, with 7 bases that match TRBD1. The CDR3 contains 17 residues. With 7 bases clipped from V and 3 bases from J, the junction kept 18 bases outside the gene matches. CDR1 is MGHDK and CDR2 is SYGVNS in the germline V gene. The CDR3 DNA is TGTGCCAGCAAGACCCCGGGACAGTTCTTCGACTACTACGAGCAGTACTTC. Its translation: CASKTPGQFFDYYEQYF.

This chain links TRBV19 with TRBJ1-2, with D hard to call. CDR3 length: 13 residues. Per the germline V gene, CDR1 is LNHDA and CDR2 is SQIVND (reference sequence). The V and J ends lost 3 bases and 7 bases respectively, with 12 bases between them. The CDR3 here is CASSMWAHTGYTF. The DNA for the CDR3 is TGTGCCAGTAGTATGTGGGCCCATACTGGCTACACCTTC.

The CDR3 is CASSFHRMDYSGANVLTF. The CDR3 region has the DNA TGTGCCAGCAGTTTCCACAGGATGGACTACTCTGGGGCCAACGTCCTGACTTTC. The chain couples TRBV27 to TRBJ2-6; D is perhaps TRBD2 (6 bases). CDR1 MNHEY and CDR2 SMNVEV come from the germline V gene (reference sequence). This CDR3 region has 18 residues. Trimming pared 3 bases from V and 0 bases from J, leaving 15 bases between.

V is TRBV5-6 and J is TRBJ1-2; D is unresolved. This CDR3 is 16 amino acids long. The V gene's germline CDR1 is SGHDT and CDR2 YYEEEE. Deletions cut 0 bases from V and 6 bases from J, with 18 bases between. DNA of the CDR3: TGTGCCAGCAGCTTGGCCAGTTCCGCACGGATCGATGGCTACACCTTC. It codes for CASSLASSARIDGYTF.

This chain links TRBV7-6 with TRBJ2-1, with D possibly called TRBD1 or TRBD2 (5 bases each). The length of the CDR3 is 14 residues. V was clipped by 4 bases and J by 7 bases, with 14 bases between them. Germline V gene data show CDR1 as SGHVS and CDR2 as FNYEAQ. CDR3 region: CASSSRDPRNEQFF. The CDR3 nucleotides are TGTGCCAGCAGCTCACGGGACCCCAGGAATGAGCAGTTCTTC.